This T cell receptor beta chain was sequenced during a study of glioma-infiltrating T cells. Whole-study results and caveats: Tissue and blood shared very few CDR3 sequences. Above-expected tissue-blood divergence occurred in all gliomas, most in low-grade ones.

About this clonotype: Its antigen remains unidentified.

Using RNA template, CDR3s of TCR alpha and beta were amplified with iRepertoire arm-PCR. One-step reverse transcription and amplification started from about 100-400 ng of tissue mRNA or PBMC total RNA. TCRdb re-derived calls from the multiplex PCR reads in MiXCR, one entry per CDR3 protein. The data contain over 80,000 distinct CDR3 sequences, around 40% of them singletons. V lost 0 bases, J lost 7 bases, and 3 bases stayed unmatched. Germline CDR1 reads MNHNY; CDR2 reads SVGAGI (reference sequence). The CDR3 extends over 16 amino acids. This sequence was found in a human donor with low-grade glioma or glioblastoma, undergoing nonglioma brain surgery, or in good health (not recorded which). The sequenced sample was glioma tissue, nonneoplastic brain tissue, or PBMCs (not recorded which). The chain has TRBV6-6 and TRBJ2-2, with 12 bases identical to TRBD2. CDR3 in DNA: TGTGCCAGCAGTTACTCGACTAGCGGGAGCTACGGGGAGCTGTTTTTT. Translation gives CASSYSTSGSYGELFF.